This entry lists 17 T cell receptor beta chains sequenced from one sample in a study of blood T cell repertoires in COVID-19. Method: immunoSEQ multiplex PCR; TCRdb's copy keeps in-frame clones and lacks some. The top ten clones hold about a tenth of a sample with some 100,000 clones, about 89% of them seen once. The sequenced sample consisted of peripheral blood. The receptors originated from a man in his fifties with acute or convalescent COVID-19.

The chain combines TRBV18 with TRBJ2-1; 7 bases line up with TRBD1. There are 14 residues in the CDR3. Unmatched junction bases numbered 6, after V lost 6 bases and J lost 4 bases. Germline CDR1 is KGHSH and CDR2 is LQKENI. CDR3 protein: CASSRDRKYNEQFF. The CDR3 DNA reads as TGTGCCAGCTCCCGGGACAGAAAGTACAATGAGCAGTTCTTC.

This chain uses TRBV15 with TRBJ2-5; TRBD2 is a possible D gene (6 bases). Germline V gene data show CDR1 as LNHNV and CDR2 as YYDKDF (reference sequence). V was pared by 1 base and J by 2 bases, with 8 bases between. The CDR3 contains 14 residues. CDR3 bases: TGTGCCACCAGCAGAGGAGGAGGGCAAGAGACCCAGTACTTC. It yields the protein CATSRGGGQETQYF.

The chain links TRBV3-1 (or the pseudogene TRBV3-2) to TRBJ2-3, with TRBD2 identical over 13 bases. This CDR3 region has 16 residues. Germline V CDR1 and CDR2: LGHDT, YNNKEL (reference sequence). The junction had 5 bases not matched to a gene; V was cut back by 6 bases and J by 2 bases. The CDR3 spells CASSPGLAGFTDTQYF. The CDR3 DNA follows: TGTGCCAGCAGTCCGGGACTAGCGGGATTCACAGATACGCAGTATTTT.

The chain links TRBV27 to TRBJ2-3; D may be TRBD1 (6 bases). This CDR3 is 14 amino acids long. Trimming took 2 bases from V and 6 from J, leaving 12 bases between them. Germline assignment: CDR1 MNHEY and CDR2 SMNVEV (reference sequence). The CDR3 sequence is CASSLSRGADTQYF. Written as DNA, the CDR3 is TGTGCCAGCAGTTTAAGCAGGGGCGCGGATACGCAGTATTTT.

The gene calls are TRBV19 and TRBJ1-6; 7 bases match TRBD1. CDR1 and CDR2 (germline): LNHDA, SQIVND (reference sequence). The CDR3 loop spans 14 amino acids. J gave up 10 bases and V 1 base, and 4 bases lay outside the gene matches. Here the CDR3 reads CASSIVTGVSPLHF. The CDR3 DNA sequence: TGTGCCAGTAGTATAGTTACAGGGGTGTCACCCCTCCACTTT.

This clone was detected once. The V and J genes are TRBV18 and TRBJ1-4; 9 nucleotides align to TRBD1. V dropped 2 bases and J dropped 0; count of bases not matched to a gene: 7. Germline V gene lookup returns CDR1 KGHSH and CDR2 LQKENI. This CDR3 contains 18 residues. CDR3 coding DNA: TGTGCCAGCTCACCAGAGGACAGGGGATTTGCAACTAATGAAAAACTGTTTTTT. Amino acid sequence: CASSPEDRGFATNEKLFF.

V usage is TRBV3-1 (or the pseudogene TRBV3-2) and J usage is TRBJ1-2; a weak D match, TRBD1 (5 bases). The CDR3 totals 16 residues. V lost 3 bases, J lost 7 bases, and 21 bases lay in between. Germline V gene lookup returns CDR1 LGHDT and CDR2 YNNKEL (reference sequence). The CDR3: CASSQGLNPSLGGYTF. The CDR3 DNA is TGTGCCAGCAGCCAGGGGCTGAATCCCTCCTTAGGTGGCTACACCTTC.

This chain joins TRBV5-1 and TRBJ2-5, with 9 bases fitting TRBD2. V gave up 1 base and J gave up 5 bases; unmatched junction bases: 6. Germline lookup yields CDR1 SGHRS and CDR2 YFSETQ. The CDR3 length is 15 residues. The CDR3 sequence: CASSLIASGIETQYF. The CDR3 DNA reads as TGCGCCAGCAGCTTGATAGCTAGCGGGATCGAGACCCAGTACTTC.

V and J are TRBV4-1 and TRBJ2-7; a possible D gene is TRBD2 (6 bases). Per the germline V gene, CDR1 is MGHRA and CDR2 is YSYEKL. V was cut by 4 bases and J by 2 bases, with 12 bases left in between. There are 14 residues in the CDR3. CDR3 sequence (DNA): TGCGCCAGCAGCCCCGGGACTGGAACCTACGAGCAGTACTTC. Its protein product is CASSPGTGTYEQYF.

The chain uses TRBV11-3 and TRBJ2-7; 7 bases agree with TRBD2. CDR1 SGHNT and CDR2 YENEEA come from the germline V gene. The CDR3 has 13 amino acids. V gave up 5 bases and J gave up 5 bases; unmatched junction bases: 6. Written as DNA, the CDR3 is TGTGCCAGCAGCCCCGGACTAGATGACGAGCAGTACTTC. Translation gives CASSPGLDDEQYF.

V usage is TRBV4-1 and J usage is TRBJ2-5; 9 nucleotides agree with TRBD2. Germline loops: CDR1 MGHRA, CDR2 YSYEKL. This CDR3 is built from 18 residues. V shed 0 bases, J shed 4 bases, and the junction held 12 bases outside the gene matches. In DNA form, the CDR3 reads TGCGCCAGCAGCCAAGACCCCCAGCGGGGGGCCCCGCGAGAGACCCAGTACTTC. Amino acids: CASSQDPQRGAPRETQYF.

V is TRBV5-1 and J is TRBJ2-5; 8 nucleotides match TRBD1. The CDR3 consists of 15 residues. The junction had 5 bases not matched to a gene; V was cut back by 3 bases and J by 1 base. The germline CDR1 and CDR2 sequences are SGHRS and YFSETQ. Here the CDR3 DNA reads TGCGCCAGCAGCTCCATGGGACAGGTCCAAGAGACCCAGTACTTC. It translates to CASSSMGQVQETQYF.

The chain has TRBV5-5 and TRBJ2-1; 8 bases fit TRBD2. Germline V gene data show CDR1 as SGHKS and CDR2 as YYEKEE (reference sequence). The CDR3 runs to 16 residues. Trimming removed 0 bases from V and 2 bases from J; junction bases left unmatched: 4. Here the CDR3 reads CASSLVTSGTYNEQFF. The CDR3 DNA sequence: TGTGCCAGCAGCTTGGTTACTAGCGGAACCTACAATGAGCAGTTCTTC.

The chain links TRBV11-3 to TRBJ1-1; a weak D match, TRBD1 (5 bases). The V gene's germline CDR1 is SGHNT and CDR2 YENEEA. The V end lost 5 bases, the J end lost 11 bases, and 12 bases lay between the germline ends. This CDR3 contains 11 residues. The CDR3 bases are TGTGCCAGCAGCGCCTCAGGGTCCGCTTTCTTT. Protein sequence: CASSASGSAFF.

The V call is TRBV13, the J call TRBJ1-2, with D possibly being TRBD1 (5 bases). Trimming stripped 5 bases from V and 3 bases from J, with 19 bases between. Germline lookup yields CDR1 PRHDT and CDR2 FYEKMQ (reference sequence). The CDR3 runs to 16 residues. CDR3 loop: CASSLGTRAADYGYTF. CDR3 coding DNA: TGTGCCAGCAGCCTCGGGACTCGGGCGGCGGACTATGGCTACACCTTC.

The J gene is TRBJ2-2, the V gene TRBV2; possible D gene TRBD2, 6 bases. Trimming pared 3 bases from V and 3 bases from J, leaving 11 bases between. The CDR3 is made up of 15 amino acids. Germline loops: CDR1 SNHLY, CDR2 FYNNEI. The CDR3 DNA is TGTGCCAGCAGTGAGGGGGGTTTGTACACCGGGGAGCTGTTTTTT. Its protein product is CASSEGGLYTGELFF.

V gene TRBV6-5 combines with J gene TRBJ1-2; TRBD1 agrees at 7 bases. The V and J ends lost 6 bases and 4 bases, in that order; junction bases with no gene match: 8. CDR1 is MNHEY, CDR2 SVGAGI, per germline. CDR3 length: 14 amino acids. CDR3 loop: CASSADRALYGYTF. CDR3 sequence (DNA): TGTGCCAGCAGCGCCGACAGGGCCCTCTATGGCTACACCTTC.